The clone carrying this TCR beta chain showed up just a few times. Original processing notes: Amplification of reference gene primers provided the estimated nucleated cell counts. The protocol was immunoSEQ multiplex PCR, while the TCRdb copy is restricted to in-frame clones and leaves out a portion. V and J calls and clone size are those listed in that table; D and trimming were worked out from the DNA. The table records 200,000 to 250,000 clones, 80% to 85% of them present only once. V lost 3 bases, J lost 7 bases, and 25 bases lay in between. The CDR3 is made up of 18 amino acids. Germline V gene sequence: CDR1 SGDLS, CDR2 YYNGEE. This sample was included in a study of blood T cell repertoires in COVID-19. Study-level background: Nucleic acid was either cDNA or gDNA, and it came from T cells, B-cell-depleted T cells, or PBMCs.

The receptor was isolated from a woman in her thirties who had recovered from COVID-19. The V gene is TRBV9, the J gene TRBJ1-4; D unclear. Specimen: peripheral blood. The CDR3: CASSESGERSNTSEKLFF. In DNA, the CDR3 is TGTGCCAGCAGCGAATCCGGGGAAAGGTCGAATACCAGTGAAAAACTGTTTTTT.